This T cell receptor (beta chain) was sequenced for a study of graft-versus-host responses after intestinal transplantation. Overall study context: Those transplanted obtained multivisceral, liver-intestinal, or isolated intestinal grafts.

TCRdb's table, derived via immunoSEQ multiplex PCR, lists solely in-frame clones and lacks some. The sample has 90,000 to 150,000 clones; approximately 96% are singletons. This clone was recorded only once. Its antigen is unknown. The CDR3 is 16 residues long. Germline CDR1 reads MDHEN; CDR2 reads SYDVKM. After removal of 3 bases from V and 6 bases from J, the junction contained 8 bases not matched to a gene. The specimen comprised unstimulated CD8+ T cells sorted from spleen or lymph node cells, sampled before intestinal transplant. This chain links TRBV28 with TRBJ2-1; 10 nucleotides match TRBD1. This TCR derives from a human donor who received an intestinal transplant. The CDR3 is CASSLRTGGNGNEQFF. CDR3 nucleotides: TGTGCCAGCAGTTTGAGGACAGGGGGGAATGGCAATGAGCAGTTCTTC.